Included here is one T cell receptor (beta chain) sequence, with context. The target antigen is unknown. Trimming removed 7 bases from V and 3 bases from J, with 15 bases in between. CDR1 is SGDLS, CDR2 YYNGEE, per germline. The CDR3 contains 14 residues. This entry belongs to a study of a mutant IDH1 vaccine in newly diagnosed glioma. Turning to the study itself: Patients were pretreated with radiotherapy, temozolomide, or both, mostly both. Study outcomes and limitations: Top-clonotype changes in peripheral T cells seemed unrelated to pseudoprogression.

Data came from immunoSEQ multiplex PCR; TCRdb stores just in-frame clones and leaves some out. The table shows approximately 50,000 clones, with about 89% occurring only once. Time point here: week 23, last vaccination. Doses comprised 300 ug of mutant IDH1 20-mer peptide each, plus topical imiquimod. The V call is TRBV9, the J call TRBJ2-3, with D possibly matching TRBD2 (6 bases). The clonotype originates from a man aged 35-49 years with glioma. This specimen was PBMCs, taken from a glioma patient whose treatment included an IDH1 peptide vaccine. CDR3 loop: CASGRWGDTDTQYF. CDR3 sequence (DNA): TGTGCCAGCGGCCGGTGGGGGGATACAGATACGCAGTATTTT. Filled out from reference TRBV9 and TRBJ2-3, the complete variable domain reads DSGVTQTPKHLITATGQRVTLRCSPRSGDLSVYWYQQSLDQGLQFLIQYYNGEERAKGNILERFSAQQFPDLHSELNLSSLELGDSALYFCASGRWGDTDTQYFGPGTRLTVL.